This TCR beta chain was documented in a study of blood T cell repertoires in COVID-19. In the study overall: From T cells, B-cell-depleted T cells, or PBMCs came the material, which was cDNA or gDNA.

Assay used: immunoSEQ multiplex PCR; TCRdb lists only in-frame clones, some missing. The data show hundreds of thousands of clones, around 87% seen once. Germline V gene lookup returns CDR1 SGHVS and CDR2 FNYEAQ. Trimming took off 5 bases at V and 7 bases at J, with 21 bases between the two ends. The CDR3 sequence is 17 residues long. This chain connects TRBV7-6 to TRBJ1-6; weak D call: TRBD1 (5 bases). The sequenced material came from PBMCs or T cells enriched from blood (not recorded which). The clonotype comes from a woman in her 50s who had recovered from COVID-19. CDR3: CASSPISGREVNSPLHF. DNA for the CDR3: TGTGCCAGCAGCCCTATTTCAGGCAGGGAAGTCAATTCACCCCTCCACTTT.